These 5 T cell receptor beta chains came from one sample sequenced in a study of T cell changes during pregnancy in multiple sclerosis (dated by TCRdb to between 2017 and 2020). Library creation used the immunoSEQ multiplex PCR assay. Held by TCRdb, this immuneACCESS table contains in-frame sequences only and omits some clones. Under half of the omission traces to an unresolved V gene where checked; the cause of the rest is unknown. This sample gives around 96,000 clones in total; almost 95% of them show up just once. The top ten constitute less than 2.5% of the sample. The specimen comprised peripheral blood, sampled in the third trimester of pregnancy. Receptors originate from a female donor with multiple sclerosis, enrolled in a pregnancy study.

The V gene is TRBV4-1, the J gene TRBJ2-3, with 7 bases identical to TRBD1. The junction had 3 bases not matched to a gene; V was cut back by 3 bases and J by 0 bases. This CDR3 contains 15 residues. Germline CDR1 reads MGHRA; CDR2 reads YSYEKL. Written as DNA, the CDR3 is TGCGCCAGCAGCCATGGGGGACAGAGCACAGATACGCAGTATTTT. This sequence encodes CASSHGGQSTDTQYF.

This clone showed up just once. This rearrangement joins TRBV7-9 to TRBJ2-1, with 11 bases identical to TRBD2. Trimming removed 5 bases from V and 5 bases from J; junction bases left unmatched: 8. The CDR3 length is 16 residues. CDR1 SEHNR and CDR2 FQNEAQ come from the germline V gene (reference sequence). Here the CDR3 reads CASSPRLAGNDNEQFF. In nucleotides, the CDR3 is TGTGCCAGCAGCCCGCGACTAGCGGGAAATGACAATGAGCAGTTCTTC.

In its sample, this clone was seen once. This chain joins TRBV19 and TRBJ2-2; a possible D gene is TRBD2 (5 bases). The CDR3 spans 18 residues. Trimming pared 7 bases from V and 0 bases from J, leaving 21 bases between. Germline-derived CDR1 and CDR2 are LNHDA and SQIVND (reference sequence). As DNA, the CDR3 is TGTGCCAGTACGTCCCGGGCGGGCAGGCGCTCGAACACCGGGGAGCTGTTTTTT. Translated: CASTSRAGRRSNTGELFF.

CDR3 DNA: TGTGCCAGCGAGCTTGCCCCCGGAGGGGCGGAGACCCAGTACTTC. Translated: CASELAPGGAETQYF. J is TRBJ2-5 and V is TRBV7-2; the D gene is possibly TRBD2 (6 bases). Germline lookup yields CDR1 SGHTA and CDR2 FQGNSA. V dropped 8 bases and J dropped 5 bases, with 21 bases sitting between them. This CDR3 is 15 amino acids long. The full variable domain, rest sourced from reference TRBV7-2 and TRBJ2-5, is GAGVSQSPSNKVTEKGKDVELRCDPISGHTALYWYRQSLGQGLEFLIYFQGNSAPDKSGLPSDRFSAERTGGSVSTLTIQRTQQEDSAVYLCASELAPGGAETQYFGPGTRLLVL.

The rearrangement joins TRBV14 to TRBJ2-7, with a possible D match to TRBD2 (6 bases). The V gene's germline CDR1 is SGHDN and CDR2 FVKESK. This CDR3 comprises 16 residues. The V gene lost 1 base and the J gene lost 0 bases, with 13 bases spanning the gap. In DNA, the CDR3 is TGTGCCAGCAGCCAAGTGGGCGGGAAGGGCTCCTACGAGCAGTACTTC. It codes for CASSQVGGKGSYEQYF.